These 16 T cell receptor beta chains were sequenced from one sample in a study of cytomegalovirus exposure and HLA in healthy donors. 13 Jbeta primers and 60 Vbeta primers were used for the PCR. Measured with immunoSEQ multiplex PCR; TCRdb has only the in-frame clones, and not every one. Among approximately 100,000 clones listed, less than 75% were seen once. Sequencing was performed on PBMCs. The receptors stem from a middle-aged man in good health and CMV-seropositive.

This chain joins TRBV5-1 and TRBJ1-5; D is unclear. The V end was cut by 0 bases, the J end by 7 bases, with 11 bases between. CDR1 and CDR2 from the germline V gene are SGHRS and YFSETQ. CDR3 length equals 14 residues. CDR3 bases: TGCGCCAGCAGCTTGGAAGGGAGTAGACAGCCCCAGCATTTT. It translates to CASSLEGSRQPQHF. The full variable domain, completed using reference TRBV5-1 and TRBJ1-5, is KAGVTQTPRYLIKTRGQQVTLSCSPISGHRSVSWYQQTPGQGLQFLFEYFSETQRNKGNFPGRFSGRQFSNSRSEMNVSTLELGDSALYLCASSLEGSRQPQHFGDGTRLSIL.

The chain employs TRBV23-1 and TRBJ2-1; 7 bases are shared with TRBD2. TRBV23-1 is an ORF, with its function uncertain. The V gene end was trimmed by 4 bases and the J gene end by 8 bases; junction bases not matched to a gene: 5. This CDR3 contains 13 residues. The CDR3 coding sequence is TGCGCCAGCAGTCTATGGACTAGTTATGAGCAGTTCTTC. This sequence encodes CASSLWTSYEQFF.

This clone has only a few counts. The chain uses TRBV14 and TRBJ2-3; a possible D gene is TRBD1 (5 bases). Germline CDR1 reads SGHDN; CDR2 reads FVKESK. The V and J ends lost 0 bases and 7 bases respectively, with 8 bases between them. This CDR3 region has 13 residues. CDR3 DNA: TGTGCCAGCAGCCAAGACAGGGCCTATACGCAGTATTTT. Amino acid sequence: CASSQDRAYTQYF.

In this sample, this clone turned up once. The genes are TRBV19 and TRBJ2-1; D is possibly TRBD2 (6 bases). Germline V gives CDR1 LNHDA, CDR2 SQIVND (reference sequence). V lost 3 bases and J lost 4, with 7 bases in between. The CDR3 length is 13 residues. CDR3 sequence (DNA): TGTGCCAGTAGTATGGGACTGTACAATGAGCAGTTCTTC. It yields the protein CASSMGLYNEQFF.

V is TRBV7-2 and J is TRBJ1-5; 8 bases map to TRBD1. CDR3 size: 14 residues. Germline-derived CDR1 and CDR2 are SGHTA and FQGNSA. Trimming removed 5 bases from V and 6 bases from J; junction bases left unmatched: 6. CDR3 DNA sequence: TGTGCCAGCAGCCAGGGACAGGTCAGTCAGCCCCAGCATTTT. Translation gives CASSQGQVSQPQHF.

The gene calls are TRBV19 and TRBJ2-5; D is possibly TRBD1 (7 bases). The V and J ends lost 7 bases and 1 base respectively, with 16 bases between them. In germline, CDR1 is LNHDA, CDR2 SQIVND (reference sequence). The CDR3 is 15 amino acids. CDR3 coding DNA: TGTGCCAGTAACGGGCAGGGGGGAGGCCAAGAGACCCAGTACTTC. Its protein is CASNGQGGGQETQYF.

V gene TRBV5-1 combines with J gene TRBJ2-1; 8 nucleotides align to TRBD2. CDR3 length equals 16 residues. The V gene's germline CDR1 is SGHRS and CDR2 YFSETQ. With V trimmed by 3 bases and J by 7 bases, 12 bases remained unmatched. The CDR3 here is CASSWGGSGSANEQFF. CDR3 DNA: TGCGCCAGCAGCTGGGGCGGCAGCGGGAGTGCAAATGAGCAGTTCTTC.

This clone appeared a single time. CDR3 sequence (DNA): TGTGCCAGCAGCTTAACCTTCGGGACTAGCGGGAGATACCCCTACAATGAGCAGTTCTTC. Encoded protein: CASSLTFGTSGRYPYNEQFF. The V and J genes are TRBV7-6 and TRBJ2-1; 14 positions match TRBD2. Germline CDR1 and CDR2: SGHVS and FNYEAQ. The CDR3 contains 20 residues. V lost 2 bases to trimming and J lost 2 bases; unmatched junction nucleotides: 11.

This clone was seen a single time. The CDR3 spells CASSFGASGSLYEQYF. Here the CDR3 DNA reads TGTGCCAGCAGCTTCGGGGCTAGCGGGAGTTTGTACGAGCAGTACTTC. The rearrangement uses TRBV7-8 and TRBJ2-7; 10 bases agree with TRBD2. Germline V gene lookup returns CDR1 SGHVS and CDR2 FQNEAQ. The CDR3 spans 16 residues. V lost 3 bases and J lost 4; bases outside the gene matches: 9.

The chain recombines TRBV6-5 with TRBJ1-5; a weak D match, TRBD1 (6 bases). The germline V gene encodes CDR1 MNHEY and CDR2 SVGAGI. CDR3 length: 13 residues. V was pared by 5 bases and J by 8 bases, with 13 bases between. DNA of the CDR3: TGTGCCAGCAGTCGACAGTCAGGGGAGCCCCAGCATTTT. Its protein is CASSRQSGEPQHF.

The V and J genes are TRBV10-3 and TRBJ2-7, with a weak D call TRBD1 (5 bases). V dropped 3 bases and J dropped 2 bases, with 14 bases sitting between them. Germline V gene lookup returns CDR1 ENHRY and CDR2 SYGVKD. This CDR3 spans 15 amino acids. The chain's CDR3 is CAISETAGSPYEQYF. CDR3 nucleotide sequence: TGTGCCATCAGTGAAACGGCAGGGTCTCCCTACGAGCAGTACTTC.

The chain links TRBV30 to TRBJ2-7; 8 nucleotides align to TRBD1. The CDR3 contains 15 residues. Per the germline V gene, CDR1 is GTSNPN and CDR2 is SVGIG (reference sequence). The V and J ends lost 2 bases and 1 base, in that order; junction bases with no gene match: 7. DNA for the CDR3: TGTGCCTGGAGTCCGCGACAGGGGCATTCCTACGAGCAGTACTTC. Translating gives CAWSPRQGHSYEQYF.

V is TRBV5-1 and J is TRBJ2-2; TRBD1 might be the D (6 bases). The V end was cut by 3 bases, the J end by 6 bases, with 15 bases between. Germline CDR1 SGHRS, CDR2 YFSETQ. This CDR3 is built from 15 residues. Here the CDR3 DNA reads TGCGCCAGCAGCTATACAGGGACCTACGCCGGGGAGCTGTTTTTT. Amino acid sequence: CASSYTGTYAGELFF. Looking up the rest from reference TRBV5-1 and TRBJ2-2 gives the full variable domain: KAGVTQTPRYLIKTRGQQVTLSCSPISGHRSVSWYQQTPGQGLQFLFEYFSETQRNKGNFPGRFSGRQFSNSRSEMNVSTLELGDSALYLCASSYTGTYAGELFFGEGSRLTVL.

V is TRBV9 and J is TRBJ2-2; TRBD2 is a possible D gene (5 bases). Germline-derived CDR1 and CDR2 are SGDLS and YYNGEE. V gave up 2 bases and J gave up 5 bases, with 10 bases separating them. The CDR3 loop spans 14 amino acids. The CDR3 sequence is CASSVGVLTGELFF. The CDR3 DNA reads as TGTGCCAGCAGCGTGGGAGTATTAACCGGGGAGCTGTTTTTT.

The rearrangement joins TRBV6-1 to TRBJ2-1; TRBD2 matches at 8 bases. The CDR3 has 15 amino acids. The ends lost 8 bases at V and 7 bases at J; junction bases unmatched: 13. Looked up from germline, CDR1 is MNHNS and CDR2 is SASEGT. The CDR3 DNA sequence: TGTGCCAGCCCCCCAGGAGCGGGAGTTCGTAATGAGCAGTTCTTC. Amino acid sequence: CASPPGAGVRNEQFF.

DNA for the CDR3: TGTGCCAGTAGTACGACTAATTCCGGGGAGCTGTTTTTT. Its translation: CASSTTNSGELFF. J is TRBJ1-3 and V is TRBV19; perhaps TRBD2 as D (5 bases). The DNA end favors TRBJ2-2, so the J call may be wrong. Germline V CDR1 and CDR2: LNHDA, SQIVND (reference sequence). The CDR3 consists of 13 residues.